One and the same sample provided the 31 T cell receptor beta chains below, sequenced in a study of T cell responses to AZD1222 COVID-19 vaccine. Clones were read by immunoSEQ multiplex PCR, and TCRdb kept only the in-frame ones, dropping some. Here the sample spans approximately 120,000 clones, 89% being singletons. This specimen was peripheral blood, taken on day 0 of AZD1222 vaccination. These receptors were obtained from an adult in good health.

This chain uses TRBV2 with TRBJ2-7; 11 nucleotides line up with TRBD1. The V gene end was trimmed by 6 bases and the J gene end by 1 base; junction bases not matched to a gene: 5. Germline-derived CDR1 and CDR2 are SNHLY and FYNNEI. The CDR3 consists of 15 residues. The CDR3 protein is CASRRDRGTSYEQYF. The CDR3 coding sequence is TGTGCCAGCAGGAGGGACAGGGGGACTTCCTACGAGCAGTACTTC.

The chain recombines TRBV3-1 (or the pseudogene TRBV3-2) with TRBJ1-1; maybe TRBD1 (6 bases). V was trimmed by 6 bases and J by 4 bases, leaving 24 bases between them. There are 17 residues in the CDR3. Germline-derived CDR1 and CDR2 are LGHDT and YNNKEL (reference sequence). As DNA, the CDR3 is TGTGCCAGCAGAGGGGGGAAGGGGTACCCCCCACCCACTGAAGCTTTCTTT. It specifies CASRGGKGYPPPTEAFF.

The chain couples TRBV10-3 to TRBJ2-2, with D possibly being TRBD2 (6 bases). This CDR3 is 16 amino acids long. Trimming removed 5 bases at V and 3 bases at J, with 16 bases between. Germline V gives CDR1 ENHRY, CDR2 SYGVKD. This chain's CDR3 is CAISSRHPSDTGELFF. The CDR3 DNA reads TGTGCCATCAGTTCACGTCACCCTAGCGACACCGGGGAGCTGTTTTTT.

This rearrangement joins TRBV12-2 to TRBJ2-7; the table names TRBD2, a call not compared with the DNA. TRBV12-2 is shown as a pseudogene. The CDR3 covers 20 residues. In nucleotides, the CDR3 is TGTGCAAGTTGCTCAGGACTAGAGGTGAGCGGGAGTGTCAGCTCCTACGAGCAGTACTTC. Translation: CASCSGLEVSGSVSSYEQYF.

The chain recombines TRBV19 with TRBJ1-5; no clear D gene. Germline values: CDR1 LNHDA, CDR2 SQIVND (reference sequence). The CDR3 has 13 amino acids. Trimming took 1 base from V and 7 from J, leaving 8 bases between them. The CDR3 nucleotides are TGTGCCAGTAGTATAGGGAGGGCCCAGCCCCAGCATTTT. This codes for CASSIGRAQPQHF.

This rearrangement joins TRBV5-1 to TRBJ1-6; possibly TRBD1 for D (5 bases). Trimming left V 4 bases short and J 6 bases short, with 11 bases between. The CDR3 has 14 residues. Germline loops: CDR1 SGHRS, CDR2 YFSETQ. The CDR3 nucleotides read TGCGCCAGCAGCCCCGACGGGGCTAATTCACCCCTCCACTTT. Encoded protein: CASSPDGANSPLHF. Supplemented by reference TRBV5-1 and TRBJ1-6, the full variable domain reads KAGVTQTPRYLIKTRGQQVTLSCSPISGHRSVSWYQQTPGQGLQFLFEYFSETQRNKGNFPGRFSGRQFSNSRSEMNVSTLELGDSALYLCASSPDGANSPLHFGNGTRLTVT.

CDR3 nucleotides: TGTGCCAGCAGCCCCCGGGACAGGGCTAACTATGGCTACACCTTC. Its protein is CASSPRDRANYGYTF. The rearrangement joins TRBV6-5 to TRBJ1-2; 9 bases are a match to TRBD1. V was pared by 6 bases and J by 0 bases, with 5 bases of the junction left unmatched. The CDR3 spans 15 residues. From germline, CDR1 is MNHEY and CDR2 SVGAGI.

V and J are TRBV5-6 and TRBJ2-3; TRBD2 matches 10 bases. Germline CDR1 SGHDT, CDR2 YYEEEE. This CDR3 region has 15 residues. J gave up 6 bases and V 4 bases, and 8 bases lay outside the gene matches. CDR3 sequence reads: CASSTLAGLLDTQYF. The CDR3 DNA follows: TGTGCCAGCAGCACACTAGCGGGACTCTTGGATACGCAGTATTTT.

This rearrangement joins TRBV24-1 to TRBJ2-7; D unresolved. V lost 5 bases and J 0 bases, leaving 7 bases between the germline ends. This CDR3 is 13 amino acids long. Per the germline V gene, CDR1 is KGHDR and CDR2 is SFDVKD. CDR3 in amino acids: CATSGAGSYEQYF. The CDR3 bases are TGTGCCACCAGTGGGGCAGGCTCCTACGAGCAGTACTTC.

This clone was seen only a few times. This chain connects TRBV7-2 to TRBJ2-5; 15 bases map to TRBD2. CDR3 length: 17 residues. V was clipped by 5 bases and J by 4 bases; unmatched bases: 8. Germline V gives CDR1 SGHTA, CDR2 FQGNSA. CDR3 amino acids: CASSPRTSGRASETQYF. The DNA of the CDR3 is TGTGCCAGCAGCCCCAGGACTAGCGGGAGGGCCTCAGAGACCCAGTACTTC.

CDR3 sequence: CASSLMAGTNSPLHF. The DNA of the CDR3 is TGTGCCAGCAGCTTAATGGCCGGGACCAATTCACCCCTCCACTTT. The genes are TRBV7-3 and TRBJ1-6; tentative D call: TRBD1 (5 bases). CDR1 and CDR2 from the germline V gene are SGHTA and FQGTGA. The CDR3 length is 15 residues. V lost 1 base and J lost 7, with 11 bases in between.

V gene TRBV19 combines with J gene TRBJ1-5, with 9 positions matching TRBD1. CDR1 and CDR2 (germline): LNHDA, SQIVND (reference sequence). This CDR3 comprises 17 residues. After removal of 6 bases from V and 3 bases from J, the junction contained 12 bases not matched to a gene. CDR3 loop: CASRPAWDRDFNQPQHF. In DNA form, the CDR3 reads TGTGCCAGTAGACCCGCCTGGGACAGGGACTTCAATCAGCCCCAGCATTTT.

The chain recombines TRBV5-1 with TRBJ2-7, with TRBD2 matching 10 bases. This CDR3 is 14 amino acids long. The junction had 2 bases not matched to a gene; V was cut back by 0 bases and J by 5 bases. Looked up from germline, CDR1 is SGHRS and CDR2 is YFSETQ. CDR3 sequence (DNA): TGCGCCAGCAGCTTGGAAACTAGCGGGAACGAGCAGTACTTC. This codes for CASSLETSGNEQYF.

The rearrangement uses TRBV5-1 and TRBJ1-4; no clear D gene. V was pared by 0 bases and J by 11 bases, with 8 bases between. The germline V gene has CDR1 SGHRS and CDR2 YFSETQ. The CDR3 length is 12 residues. CDR3 loop: CASSLEDTKLFF. DNA of the CDR3: TGCGCCAGCAGCTTGGAGGATACCAAACTGTTTTTT. Using reference TRBV5-1 and TRBJ1-4 for the parts outside the CDR3, the full variable domain is KAGVTQTPRYLIKTRGQQVTLSCSPISGHRSVSWYQQTPGQGLQFLFEYFSETQRNKGNFPGRFSGRQFSNSRSEMNVSTLELGDSALYLCASSLEDTKLFFGSGTQLSVL.

V gene TRBV5-8 combines with J gene TRBJ2-7; 7 positions agree with TRBD2. CDR3 length: 15 residues. Germline lookup yields CDR1 SGHTS and CDR2 YDEGEE. The ends lost 6 bases at V and 3 bases at J; junction bases unmatched: 12. The DNA for the CDR3 is TGTGCCAGCACTAGCGGTCCCTTTTTATACTACGAGCAGTACTTC. Residues: CASTSGPFLYYEQYF.

This clone was observed a single time. The chain recombines TRBV2 with TRBJ1-4; D gene uncertain. CDR3 length: 15 amino acids. Germline CDR1 and CDR2: SNHLY and FYNNEI. V dropped 3 bases and J dropped 1 base, with 9 bases sitting between them. CDR3 sequence: CASSDSGLTNEKLFF. For the CDR3, the DNA is TGTGCCAGCAGTGACTCAGGTTTAACTAATGAAAAACTGTTTTTT.

V gene TRBV10-3 combines with J gene TRBJ2-3; D gene unclear. V was clipped by 5 bases and J by 2 bases, with 11 bases between them. CDR3 length equals 14 residues. CDR1 and CDR2 from the germline V gene are ENHRY and SYGVKD. The CDR3 DNA follows: TGTGCCATCAGTCTCGGCAGGACCACAGATACGCAGTATTTT. It specifies CAISLGRTTDTQYF.

This chain links TRBV4-3 with TRBJ2-7, with 12 bases identical to TRBD1. V lost 0 bases, J lost 6 bases, and 6 bases stayed unmatched. Germline V gene sequence: CDR1 LGHNA, CDR2 YSLEER. CDR3 length equals 16 residues. The CDR3 coding sequence is TGCGCCAGCAGCCAAGACCCCGGGACAGGGGGCGCCGAGCAGTACTTC. Translation gives CASSQDPGTGGAEQYF.

A remark on this clone: It is unclear where the CDR3 begins or ends on the DNA, so no DNA is shown, and the CDR3 is as TCRdb lists it. This chain links TRBV7-6 with TRBJ1-6. Per germline, CDR1 SGHVS and CDR2 FNYEAQ. The CDR3 numbers 15 amino acids, ends counted. Here the CDR3 reads CASSPFGEGSSPLHF.

The chain couples TRBV11-3 to TRBJ2-7; tentative D call: TRBD2 (5 bases). The V and J ends lost 0 bases and 2 bases respectively, with 17 bases between them. Germline V gives CDR1 SGHNT, CDR2 YENEEA. The CDR3 is 17 residues long. CDR3 sequence reads: CASSLDFGPGLAYEQYF. The CDR3 DNA sequence: TGTGCCAGCAGCTTAGATTTCGGGCCGGGGTTAGCCTACGAGCAGTACTTC.

The chain has TRBV5-8 and TRBJ1-2; D perhaps matches TRBD1 (5 bases). The CDR3 length is 13 residues. Trimming stripped 5 bases from V and 8 bases from J, with 16 bases between. The germline gives CDR1 SGHTS, CDR2 YDEGEE. CDR3 coding DNA: TGTGCCAGCAGGGCGGCGGGGCCCGGCGGCTACACCTTC. Its protein is CASRAAGPGGYTF.

The CDR3 sequence: CASSEGGIGEKLFF. The CDR3 region has the DNA TGTGCCAGCAGTGAGGGAGGGATCGGGGAAAAACTGTTTTTT. The J gene is TRBJ1-4, the V gene TRBV2; D not certain. This CDR3 is 14 amino acids long. V was cut by 3 bases and J by 8 bases, with 13 bases left in between. CDR1 is SNHLY and CDR2 is FYNNEI in the germline V gene.

The chain links TRBV29-1 to TRBJ1-2, with 7 bases matching TRBD1. This CDR3 is built from 14 residues. The germline CDR1 and CDR2 sequences are SQVTM and ANQGSEA. V shed 6 bases, J shed 1 base, and the junction held 8 bases outside the gene matches. In DNA, the CDR3 is TGCAGCGTCGTTAGGGACAGAAGTAACTATGGCTACACCTTC. Translation: CSVVRDRSNYGYTF. Together with reference TRBV29-1 and TRBJ1-2, the CDR3 gives the full variable domain: SAVISQKPSRDICQRGTSLTIQCQVDSQVTMMFWYRQQPGQSLTLIATANQGSEATYESGFVIDKFPISRPNLTFSTLTVSNMSPEDSSIYLCSVVRDRSNYGYTFGSGTRLTVV.

The chain uses TRBV5-5 and TRBJ1-1; 12 nucleotides agree with TRBD1. The CDR3 spans 17 residues. The ends lost 1 base at V and 0 bases at J; junction bases unmatched: 4. Germline CDR1 and CDR2: SGHKS and YYEKEE (reference sequence). The CDR3 sequence is CASSLLGTGGMNTEAFF. CDR3 sequence (DNA): TGTGCCAGCAGCTTGTTGGGGACAGGGGGCATGAACACTGAAGCTTTCTTT.

The genes are TRBV21-1 and TRBJ1-4; the table's D call TRBD1 went unverified against the DNA. TRBV21-1 is a pseudogene locus. The CDR3 contains 18 residues. The CDR3 nucleotides read TGTGCCAGCAGCAAGCCCCGGGACAGTAGCGCTCTTCGTGAAAAACTGTTTTTT. Amino acids: CASSKPRDSSALREKLFF.

The chain links TRBV7-6 to TRBJ2-7; no clear D. Germline V gives CDR1 SGHVS, CDR2 FNYEAQ. With 1 base removed from V and 4 bases from J, the gap between germline ends came to 17 bases. CDR3 size: 16 residues. The chain's CDR3 is CASSLVSGAGTYEQYF. The CDR3 nucleotides are TGTGCCAGCAGCTTAGTCTCTGGCGCAGGTACTTACGAGCAGTACTTC. The full variable domain, rest sourced from reference TRBV7-6 and TRBJ2-7, is GAGVSQSPRYKVTKRGQDVALRCDPISGHVSLYWYRQALGQGPEFLTYFNYEAQQDKSGLPNDRFSAERPEGSISTLTIQRTEQRDSAMYRCASSLVSGAGTYEQYFGPGTRLTVT.

This chain links TRBV15 with TRBJ1-5; 8 bases align to TRBD1. V dropped 5 bases and J dropped 5; count of bases not matched to a gene: 8. Germline V CDR1 and CDR2: LNHNV, YYDKDF (reference sequence). The CDR3 is made up of 15 amino acids. The CDR3: CATSSRTGRDQPQHF. CDR3 nucleotide sequence: TGTGCCACCAGCTCCAGGACAGGGCGGGATCAGCCCCAGCATTTT.

The chain couples TRBV7-2 to TRBJ1-2, with TRBD1 matching 8 bases. The CDR3 spans 15 residues. Losses at the gene ends were 2 bases for V and 6 bases for J; bases not matched to a gene: 8. Germline loops: CDR1 SGHTA, CDR2 FQGNSA. DNA of the CDR3: TGTGCCAGCAGCTTACAGGGGGCGACTAGTCATGGCTACACCTTC. Its protein is CASSLQGATSHGYTF.

The chain has TRBV6-6 and TRBJ1-6; D is uncertain. V gave up 8 bases and J gave up 6 bases, with 5 bases separating them. CDR3 length: 11 residues. Looked up from germline, CDR1 is MNHNY and CDR2 is SVGAGI (reference sequence). CDR3 region: CASRTNSPLHF. CDR3 sequence (DNA): TGTGCCAGCCGAACTAATTCACCCCTCCACTTT.

The V call is TRBV15, the J call TRBJ1-2; 7 positions match TRBD1. Germline V gives CDR1 LNHNV, CDR2 YYDKDF (reference sequence). The CDR3 runs 17 residues. The J segment lost 2 bases and the V segment lost 0 bases, leaving 9 bases of the junction unmatched. CDR3 amino acids: CATSRDHASGGNYGYTF. For the CDR3, the DNA is TGTGCCACCAGCAGAGATCACGCGTCAGGGGGAAACTATGGCTACACCTTC.

The chain has TRBV28 and TRBJ2-7; 12 nucleotides match TRBD2. Trimming cost V 9 bases and J 7 bases; bases outside gene matches: 7. CDR1 is MDHEN, CDR2 SYDVKM, per germline. CDR3 length: 13 residues. Here the CDR3 reads CASRLAGVGEQYF. CDR3 in DNA: TGTGCCAGTCGACTAGCGGGAGTAGGTGAGCAGTACTTC.